Listed here are 17 T cell receptor beta chains from one sample, sequenced in a study of blood T cell repertoires in COVID-19. TCRdb's copy holds only in-frame clones and misses some; the assay was immunoSEQ multiplex PCR. Of roughly 80,000 clones listed, 75% to 90% are singletons. Sequencing was carried out using peripheral blood. These TCRs come from a man aged 55 to 70 with active or convalescent COVID-19.

The CDR3 nucleotides are TGCGCCAGCAGCCTCACCGGGGGGGATAGCAATCAGCCCCAGCATTTT. Translated, it gives CASSLTGGDSNQPQHF. The chain uses TRBV4-1 and TRBJ1-5; D possibly corresponds to TRBD1 (5 bases). The CDR3 contains 16 residues. Trimming cost V 4 bases and J 0 bases, with 13 bases left between them. The germline V gene encodes CDR1 MGHRA and CDR2 YSYEKL.

V is TRBV5-6 and J is TRBJ1-2, with 9 bases aligning to TRBD1. The CDR3 runs 14 residues. CDR1 SGHDT and CDR2 YYEEEE come from the germline V gene. V lost 3 bases, J lost 4 bases, and 4 bases stayed unmatched. The CDR3 nucleotides are TGTGCCAGCAGCTCCTGGGACAGGGTCTATGGCTACACCTTC. This codes for CASSSWDRVYGYTF.

J is TRBJ1-1 and V is TRBV7-9, with a possible D match to TRBD1 (5 bases). The germline V gene has CDR1 SEHNR and CDR2 FQNEAQ (reference sequence). CDR3 size: 15 residues. The V end was cut by 3 bases, the J end by 5 bases, with 16 bases between. The CDR3 here is CASSFLLGPGTEAFF. For the CDR3, the DNA is TGTGCCAGCAGCTTCCTATTGGGGCCCGGGACTGAAGCTTTCTTT.

This clone was picked up one time. The chain links TRBV7-9 to TRBJ1-2, with D possibly TRBD1 on 5 matching bases. V was shortened by 0 bases and J by 3 bases, with 11 bases between the two germline ends. Germline V gives CDR1 SEHNR, CDR2 FQNEAQ (reference sequence). The CDR3 runs 15 residues. This chain's CDR3 is CASSLALDTYYGYTF. As DNA, the CDR3 is TGTGCCAGCAGCTTAGCGCTGGACACTTACTATGGCTACACCTTC.

The chain carries TRBV5-4 and TRBJ2-5, with D uncertain. The CDR3 loop spans 14 amino acids. Germline V gene data show CDR1 as SGHNT and CDR2 as YYREEE (reference sequence). Trimming stripped 4 bases from V and 5 bases from J, with 15 bases between. The CDR3 is CASSPGLGSETQYF. CDR3 bases: TGTGCCAGCAGCCCCGGCCTAGGATCGGAGACCCAGTACTTC.

The chain carries TRBV6-5 and TRBJ2-6, with D possibly matching TRBD2 (5 bases). V gave up 5 bases and J gave up 3 bases, with 8 bases separating them. CDR3 length: 14 amino acids. The germline V gene has CDR1 MNHEY and CDR2 SVGAGI. The chain's CDR3 is CASSRTSGANVLTF. The CDR3, as DNA: TGTGCCAGCAGTCGTACTAGTGGGGCCAACGTCCTGACTTTC.

V usage is TRBV9 and J usage is TRBJ2-1; 9 bases fit TRBD1. The trim removed 4 bases at V and 4 bases at J, leaving 6 bases unmatched. The CDR3 covers 15 residues. Germline CDR1 and CDR2: SGDLS and YYNGEE. CDR3 sequence reads: CASSRTGEPYNEQFF. DNA of the CDR3: TGTGCCAGCAGCAGGACAGGGGAGCCTTACAATGAGCAGTTCTTC.

At least ten counts were recorded for this clone. Other nucleotide sequences in the sample specify the same CDR3. The chain recombines TRBV5-1 with TRBJ2-3, with D perhaps TRBD1 (5 bases). The V end was cut by 0 bases, the J end by 2 bases, with 10 bases between. CDR3 length: 15 residues. Germline loops: CDR1 SGHRS, CDR2 YFSETQ. The CDR3: CASSLGQGYTDTQYF. The DNA of the CDR3 is TGCGCCAGCAGCTTGGGTCAGGGATACACAGATACGCAGTATTTT.

V is TRBV10-3 and J is TRBJ1-6, with D perhaps TRBD1 (6 bases). Germline V gene sequence: CDR1 ENHRY, CDR2 SYGVKD. The ends were cut back, 6 bases at V and 6 bases at J, with 9 bases in the middle. This CDR3 region has 13 residues. For the CDR3, the DNA is TGTGCCATCAGGCCAGGGGTTAATTCACCCCTCCACTTT. Protein: CAIRPGVNSPLHF.

The rearrangement links TRBV6-5 to TRBJ1-6; the D gene is possibly TRBD1 (5 bases). Germline values: CDR1 MNHEY, CDR2 SVGAGI. Between the trimmed V and J ends, which lost 4 bases and 10 bases, there was a span of 14 bases. The CDR3 sequence is 14 residues long. The CDR3 loop is CASSSTFGASPLHF. The CDR3 DNA reads as TGTGCCAGCAGTTCGACTTTTGGGGCGTCACCCCTCCACTTT.

This sequence joins TRBV4-3 and TRBJ2-4; 10 bases line up with TRBD1. The ends lost 5 bases at V and 6 bases at J; junction bases unmatched: 4. The germline CDR1 and CDR2 sequences are LGHNA and YSLEER. This CDR3 contains 14 residues. The chain's CDR3 is CASSYRTGGNIQYF. The CDR3 DNA reads TGCGCCAGCAGCTACAGGACAGGGGGAAACATTCAGTACTTC.

As DNA, the CDR3 is TGCAGTGCTAGCGGACAGGTCGGAGACACCTTC. Encoded protein: CSASGQVGDTF. V usage is TRBV20-1 and J usage is TRBJ1-2; TRBD1 matches at 7 bases. The length of the CDR3 is 11 residues. Germline assignment: CDR1 DFQATT and CDR2 SNEGSKA (reference sequence). V shed 3 bases and J 12 bases; nucleotides not matched to a gene: 7.

The chain has TRBV27 and TRBJ2-2; D remains ambiguous. V was clipped by 8 bases and J by 1 base, with 11 bases between them. The CDR3 runs 14 residues. CDR1 and CDR2 (germline): MNHEY, SMNVEV (reference sequence). CDR3 nucleotides: TGTGCCAGCCAGGCATTGGGGAACACCGGGGAGCTGTTTTTT. Amino acids: CASQALGNTGELFF.

This rearrangement joins TRBV6-5 to TRBJ1-1; perhaps TRBD1 as D (6 bases). Trimming removed 4 bases at V and 2 bases at J, with 11 bases between. CDR3 size: 14 residues. The germline V gene has CDR1 MNHEY and CDR2 SVGAGI. In nucleotides, the CDR3 is TGTGCCAGCAGTTGGGGGCCCCTCAACACTGAAGCTTTCTTT. It specifies CASSWGPLNTEAFF.

The DNA of the CDR3 is TGTGCCAGTAGTGTTCAACAGGGGCTCTCCTATAATTCACCCCTCCACTTT. Translated: CASSVQQGLSYNSPLHF. The gene calls are TRBV19 and TRBJ1-6; 7 positions agree with TRBD1. Germline loops: CDR1 LNHDA, CDR2 SQIVND (reference sequence). This CDR3 has 17 residues. V gave up 5 bases and J gave up 0 bases; unmatched junction bases: 7.

J is TRBJ1-3 and V is TRBV21-1; the D call in the table, TRBD1, was not verified against the DNA. TRBV21-1 is flagged as a pseudogene. The CDR3 spans 11 residues. CDR3 region: CASSQENTIYF. The CDR3 nucleotides are TGTGCCAGCAGCCAGGAAAACACCATATATTTT.

This sequence joins TRBV11-2 and TRBJ1-2; TRBD1 matches at 10 bases. Unmatched junction bases numbered 5, after V lost 5 bases and J lost 8 bases. This CDR3 has 13 amino acids. Germline lookup yields CDR1 SGHAT and CDR2 FQNNGV. CDR3 region: CASSPGQGEGYTF. The CDR3 DNA is TGTGCCAGCAGCCCCGGACAGGGGGAAGGCTACACCTTC. Combining the CDR3 with reference TRBV11-2 and TRBJ1-2 gives the whole variable domain EAGVAQSPRYKIIEKRQSVAFWCNPISGHATLYWYQQILGQGPKLLIQFQNNGVVDDSQLPKDRFSAERLKGVDSTLKIQPAKLEDSAVYLCASSPGQGEGYTFGSGTRLTVV.